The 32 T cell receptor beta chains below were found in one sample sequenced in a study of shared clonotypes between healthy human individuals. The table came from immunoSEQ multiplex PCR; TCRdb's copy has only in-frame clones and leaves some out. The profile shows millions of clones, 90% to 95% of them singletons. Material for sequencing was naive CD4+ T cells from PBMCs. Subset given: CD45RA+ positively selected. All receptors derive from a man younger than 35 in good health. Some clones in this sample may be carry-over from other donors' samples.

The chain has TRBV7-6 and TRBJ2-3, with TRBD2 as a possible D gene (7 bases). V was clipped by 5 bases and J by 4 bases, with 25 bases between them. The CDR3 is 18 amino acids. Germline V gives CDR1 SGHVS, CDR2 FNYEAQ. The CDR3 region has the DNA TGTGCCAGCAGCCCCCGAGGCAGCGGTGGGGGGGGCCCAGATACGCAGTATTTT. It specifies CASSPRGSGGGGPDTQYF.

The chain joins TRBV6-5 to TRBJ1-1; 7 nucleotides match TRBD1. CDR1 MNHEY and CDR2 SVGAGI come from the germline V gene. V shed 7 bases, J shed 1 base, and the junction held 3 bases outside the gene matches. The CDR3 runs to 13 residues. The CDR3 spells CASTGQANTEAFF. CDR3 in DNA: TGTGCCAGCACCGGACAGGCGAACACTGAAGCTTTCTTT.

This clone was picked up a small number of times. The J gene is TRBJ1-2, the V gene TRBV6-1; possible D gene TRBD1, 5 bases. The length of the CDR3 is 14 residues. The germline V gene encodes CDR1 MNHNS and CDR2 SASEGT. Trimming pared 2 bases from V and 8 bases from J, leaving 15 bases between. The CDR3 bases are TGTGCCAGCAGTGAAAGGGGTAGGGAAGAAGGCTACACCTTC. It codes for CASSERGREEGYTF.

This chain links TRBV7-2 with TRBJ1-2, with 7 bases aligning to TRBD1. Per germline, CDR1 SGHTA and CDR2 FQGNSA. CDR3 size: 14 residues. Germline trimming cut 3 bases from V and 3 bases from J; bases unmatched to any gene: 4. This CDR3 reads CASSLDRLYYGYTF. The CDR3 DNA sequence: TGTGCCAGCAGCTTGGACAGGTTATACTATGGCTACACCTTC.

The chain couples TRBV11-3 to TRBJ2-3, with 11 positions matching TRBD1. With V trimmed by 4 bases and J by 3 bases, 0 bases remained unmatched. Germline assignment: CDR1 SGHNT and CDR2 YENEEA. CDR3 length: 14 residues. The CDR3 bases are TGTGCCAGCAGCTGGGACAGGGGGACAGATACGCAGTATTTT. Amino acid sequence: CASSWDRGTDTQYF.

CDR3 coding DNA: TGTGCCAGCTCACCAAATAACTACGAGCAGTACTTC. It specifies CASSPNNYEQYF. This chain links TRBV18 with TRBJ2-7; D not certain. The germline V gene encodes CDR1 KGHSH and CDR2 LQKENI. Trimming removed 2 bases from V and 3 bases from J, with 5 bases in between. This CDR3 spans 12 amino acids.

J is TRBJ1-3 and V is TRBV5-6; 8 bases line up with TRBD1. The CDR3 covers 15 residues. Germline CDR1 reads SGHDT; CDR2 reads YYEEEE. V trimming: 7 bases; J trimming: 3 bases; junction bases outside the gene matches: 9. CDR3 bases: TGTGCCAGCGCCAGCACAGGGGGAAATGGAAACACCATATATTTT. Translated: CASASTGGNGNTIYF.

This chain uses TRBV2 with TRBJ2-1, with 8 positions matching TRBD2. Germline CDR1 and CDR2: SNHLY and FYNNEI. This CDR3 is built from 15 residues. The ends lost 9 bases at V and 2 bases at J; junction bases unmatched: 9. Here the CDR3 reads CASSTREAAYNEQFF. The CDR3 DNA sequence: TGTGCCAGTAGTACGCGGGAGGCTGCCTACAATGAGCAGTTCTTC.

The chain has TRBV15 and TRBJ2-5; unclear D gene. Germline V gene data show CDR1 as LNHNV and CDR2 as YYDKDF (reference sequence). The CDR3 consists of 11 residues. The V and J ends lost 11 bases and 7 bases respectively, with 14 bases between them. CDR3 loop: CAAGRDGTQYF. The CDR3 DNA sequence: TGTGCCGCCGGCCGCGATGGGACCCAGTACTTC.

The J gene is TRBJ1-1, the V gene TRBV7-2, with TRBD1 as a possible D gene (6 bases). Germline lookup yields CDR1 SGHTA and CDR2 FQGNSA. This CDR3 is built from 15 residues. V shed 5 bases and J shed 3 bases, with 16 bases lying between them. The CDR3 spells CASSLEDSPDTEAFF. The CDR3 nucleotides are TGTGCCAGCAGCCTGGAGGACAGTCCGGACACTGAAGCTTTCTTT.

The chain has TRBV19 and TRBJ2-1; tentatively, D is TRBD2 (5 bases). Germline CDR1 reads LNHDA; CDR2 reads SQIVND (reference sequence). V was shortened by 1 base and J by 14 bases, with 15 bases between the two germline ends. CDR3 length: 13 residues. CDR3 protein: CASSIGTRTREFF. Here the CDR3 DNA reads TGTGCCAGTAGTATAGGGACTCGAACGAGGGAGTTCTTC.

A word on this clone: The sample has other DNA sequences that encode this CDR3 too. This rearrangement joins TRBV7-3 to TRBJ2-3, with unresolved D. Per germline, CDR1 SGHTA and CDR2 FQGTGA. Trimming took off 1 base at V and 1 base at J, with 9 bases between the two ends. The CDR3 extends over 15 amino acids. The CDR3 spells CASSLIAGGTDTQYF. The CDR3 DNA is TGTGCCAGCAGCTTAATAGCCGGAGGCACAGATACGCAGTATTTT.

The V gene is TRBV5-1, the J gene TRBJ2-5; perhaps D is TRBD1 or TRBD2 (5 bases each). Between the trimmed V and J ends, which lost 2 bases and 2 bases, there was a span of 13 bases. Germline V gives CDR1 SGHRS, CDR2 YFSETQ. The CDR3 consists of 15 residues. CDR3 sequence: CASSLDVGDQETQYF. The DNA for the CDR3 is TGCGCCAGCAGCTTAGATGTGGGGGATCAAGAGACCCAGTACTTC.

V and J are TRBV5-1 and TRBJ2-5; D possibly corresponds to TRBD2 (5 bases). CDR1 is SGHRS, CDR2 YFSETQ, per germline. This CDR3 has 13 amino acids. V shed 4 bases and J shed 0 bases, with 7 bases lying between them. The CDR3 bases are TGCGCCAGCAGCACGGACTACCAAGAGACCCAGTACTTC. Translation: CASSTDYQETQYF.

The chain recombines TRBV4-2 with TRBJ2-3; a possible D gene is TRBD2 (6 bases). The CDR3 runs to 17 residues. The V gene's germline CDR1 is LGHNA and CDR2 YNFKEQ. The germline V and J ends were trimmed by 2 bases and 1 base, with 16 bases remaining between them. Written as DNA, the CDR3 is TGTGCCAGCAGCCAATCGCCGGGACTTGGGGGCACAGATACGCAGTATTTT. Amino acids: CASSQSPGLGGTDTQYF.

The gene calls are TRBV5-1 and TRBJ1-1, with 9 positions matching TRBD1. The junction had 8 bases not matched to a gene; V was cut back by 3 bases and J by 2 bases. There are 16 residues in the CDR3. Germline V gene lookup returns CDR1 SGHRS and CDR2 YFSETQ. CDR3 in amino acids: CASSSATGGINTEAFF. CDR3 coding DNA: TGCGCCAGCAGCTCTGCGACAGGGGGGATAAACACTGAAGCTTTCTTT.

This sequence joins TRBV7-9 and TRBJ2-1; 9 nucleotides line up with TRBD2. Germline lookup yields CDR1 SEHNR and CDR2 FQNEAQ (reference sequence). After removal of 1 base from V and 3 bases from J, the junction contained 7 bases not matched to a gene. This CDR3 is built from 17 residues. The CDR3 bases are TGTGCCAGCAGCTTAGTAAGGGCTAGCGGGAACTACAATGAGCAGTTCTTC. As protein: CASSLVRASGNYNEQFF.

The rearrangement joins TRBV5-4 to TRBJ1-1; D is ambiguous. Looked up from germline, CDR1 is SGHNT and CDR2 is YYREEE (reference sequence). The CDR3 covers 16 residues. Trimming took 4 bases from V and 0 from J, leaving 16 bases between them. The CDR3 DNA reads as TGTGCCAGCAGCCCCGACCTGACAAACATGAACACTGAAGCTTTCTTT. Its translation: CASSPDLTNMNTEAFF.

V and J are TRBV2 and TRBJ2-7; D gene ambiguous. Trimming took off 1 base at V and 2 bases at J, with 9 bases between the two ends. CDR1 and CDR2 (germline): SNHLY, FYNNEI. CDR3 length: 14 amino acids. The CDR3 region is CASSEGPAAYEQYF. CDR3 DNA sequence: TGTGCCAGCAGTGAAGGTCCCGCGGCCTACGAGCAGTACTTC.

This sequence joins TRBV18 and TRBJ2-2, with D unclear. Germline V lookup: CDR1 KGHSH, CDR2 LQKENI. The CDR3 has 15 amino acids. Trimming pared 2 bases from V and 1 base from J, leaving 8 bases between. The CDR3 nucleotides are TGTGCCAGCTCACCATCGATCGGGAACACCGGGGAGCTGTTTTTT. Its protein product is CASSPSIGNTGELFF.

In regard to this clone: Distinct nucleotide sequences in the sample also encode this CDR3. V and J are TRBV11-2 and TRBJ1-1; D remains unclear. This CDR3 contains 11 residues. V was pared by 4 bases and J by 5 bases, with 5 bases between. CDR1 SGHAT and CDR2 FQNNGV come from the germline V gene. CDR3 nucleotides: TGTGCCAGCAGCTCACGGACTGAAGCTTTCTTT. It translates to CASSSRTEAFF.

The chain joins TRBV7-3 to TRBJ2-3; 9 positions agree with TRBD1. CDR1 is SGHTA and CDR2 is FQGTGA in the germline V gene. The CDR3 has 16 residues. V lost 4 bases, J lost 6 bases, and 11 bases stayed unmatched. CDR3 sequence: CASSSGTGHLSDTQYF. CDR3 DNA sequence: TGTGCCAGCAGCTCCGGGACAGGGCATCTTTCGGATACGCAGTATTTT. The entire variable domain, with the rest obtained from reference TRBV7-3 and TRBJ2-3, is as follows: GAGVSQTPSNKVTEKGKYVELRCDPISGHTALYWYRQSLGQGPEFLIYFQGTGAADDSGLPNDRFFAVRPEGSVSTLKIQRTERGDSAVYLCASSSGTGHLSDTQYFGPGTRLTVL.

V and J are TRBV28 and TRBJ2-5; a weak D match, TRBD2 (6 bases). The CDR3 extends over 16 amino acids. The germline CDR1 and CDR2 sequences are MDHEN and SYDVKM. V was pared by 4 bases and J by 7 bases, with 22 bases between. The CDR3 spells CASSWGTPRGGRTQYF. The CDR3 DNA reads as TGTGCCAGCAGTTGGGGGACCCCGCGGGGAGGCCGGACCCAGTACTTC.

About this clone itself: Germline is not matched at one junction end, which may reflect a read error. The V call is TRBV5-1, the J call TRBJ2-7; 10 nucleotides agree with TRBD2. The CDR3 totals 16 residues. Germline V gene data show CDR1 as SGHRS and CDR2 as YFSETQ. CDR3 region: CASSPSGRALSHEQYF. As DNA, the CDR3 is TGCGCCAGCAGCCCAAGCGGGAGGGCCCTCTCCCACGAGCAGTACTTC.

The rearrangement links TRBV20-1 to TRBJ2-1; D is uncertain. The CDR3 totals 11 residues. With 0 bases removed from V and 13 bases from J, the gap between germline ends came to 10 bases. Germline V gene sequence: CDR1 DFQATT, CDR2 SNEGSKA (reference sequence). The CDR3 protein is CSARDQVPQFF. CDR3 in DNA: TGCAGTGCTAGAGATCAGGTCCCCCAGTTCTTC.

The CDR3 reads CAGSAGGPRGTHTGELFF. The CDR3 DNA is TGTGCCGGGTCAGCGGGCGGACCGCGGGGAACTCACACCGGGGAGCTGTTTTTT. The chain is built from TRBV19 and TRBJ2-2; the D gene is possibly TRBD2 (6 bases). CDR3 size: 18 residues. Germline-derived CDR1 and CDR2 are LNHDA and SQIVND (reference sequence). The V and J ends lost 11 bases and 3 bases respectively, with 28 bases between them. The full variable domain, in which reference TRBV19 and TRBJ2-2 provide the parts outside the CDR3, is DGGITQSPKYLFRKEGQNVTLSCEQNLNHDAMYWYRQDPGQGLRLIYYSQIVNDFQKGDIAEGYSVSREKKESFPLTVTSAQKNPTAFYLCAGSAGGPRGTHTGELFFGEGSRLTVL.

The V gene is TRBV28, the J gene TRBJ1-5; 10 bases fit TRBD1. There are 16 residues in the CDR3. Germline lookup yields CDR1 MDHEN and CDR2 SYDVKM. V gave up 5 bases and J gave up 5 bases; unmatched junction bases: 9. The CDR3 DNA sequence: TGTGCCAGCAGTGTACTGACAGGGGGCCCATATCAGCCCCAGCATTTT. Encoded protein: CASSVLTGGPYQPQHF.

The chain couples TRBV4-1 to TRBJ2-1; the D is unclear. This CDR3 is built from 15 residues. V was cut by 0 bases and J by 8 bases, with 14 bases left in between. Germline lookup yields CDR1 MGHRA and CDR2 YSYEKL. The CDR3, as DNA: TGCGCCAGCAGCCAAGACCCCCAGCTTGGAGATGAGCAGTTCTTC. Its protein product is CASSQDPQLGDEQFF.

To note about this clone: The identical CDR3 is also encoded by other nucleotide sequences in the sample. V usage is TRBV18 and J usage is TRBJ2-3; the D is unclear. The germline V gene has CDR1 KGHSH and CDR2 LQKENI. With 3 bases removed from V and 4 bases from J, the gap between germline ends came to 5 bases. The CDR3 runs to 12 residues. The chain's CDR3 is CASSPTPDTQYF. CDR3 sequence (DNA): TGTGCCAGCTCACCCACGCCAGATACGCAGTATTTT.

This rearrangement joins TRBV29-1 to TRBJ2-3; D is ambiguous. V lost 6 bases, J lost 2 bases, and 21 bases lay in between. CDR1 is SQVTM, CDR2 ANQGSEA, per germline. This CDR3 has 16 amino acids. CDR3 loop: CSVEKVWQKPTDTQYF. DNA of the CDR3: TGCAGCGTGGAGAAGGTATGGCAAAAGCCCACAGATACGCAGTATTTT.

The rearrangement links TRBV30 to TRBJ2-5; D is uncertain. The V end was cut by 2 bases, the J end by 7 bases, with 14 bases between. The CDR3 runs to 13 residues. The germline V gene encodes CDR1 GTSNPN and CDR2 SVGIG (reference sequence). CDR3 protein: CAWSQRALRTQYF. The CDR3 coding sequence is TGTGCCTGGAGTCAACGGGCGCTAAGGACCCAGTACTTC.

For the CDR3, the DNA is TGTGCCGGCTCGGGACAGGAGTACAATGAGCAGTTCTTC. As protein: CAGSGQEYNEQFF. The chain has TRBV2 and TRBJ2-1; 8 positions agree with TRBD1. The germline V gene encodes CDR1 SNHLY and CDR2 FYNNEI. The CDR3 loop spans 13 amino acids. After removal of 11 bases from V and 4 bases from J, the junction contained 7 bases not matched to a gene. Using reference TRBV2 and TRBJ2-1 for the parts outside the CDR3, the full variable domain is EPEVTQTPSHQVTQMGQEVILRCVPISNHLYFYWYRQILGQKVEFLVSFYNNEISEKSEIFDDQFSVERPDGSNFTLKIRSTKLEDSAMYFCAGSGQEYNEQFFGPGTRLTVL.